The rows below give T cell receptor beta chains drawn from one sample of a study of blood T cells in healthy people across ages. From the 5' RACE reads, TCRdb called clonotypes with MiXCR, one entry per CDR3 protein. The sample has over a million distinct CDR3 sequences, around 40% seen once. Material: blood. The receptors derive from a woman aged 18-29 years in good health. The CDR3 runs from the conserved cysteine through the conserved F or W. D genes are given only for firm matches. Size values are once, few and many counts, or a class for expanded clones, and some rows have none.

NA	once	TRBV18	TRBJ2-1	TGTGCCAGCTCACCGAGCCTCGGTGCCCGGAATGAGCAGTTCTTC	CASSPSLGARNEQFF
TRBD2	NA	TRBV27	TRBJ2-1	TGTGCCAGCATAAGAAGACTAGCGGGGGACAATGAGCAGTTCTTC	CASIRRLAGDNEQFF
NA	NA	TRBV5-1	TRBJ2-1	TGCGCCAGCACCGTGGAGGACCTCTTTAATGAGCAGTTCTTC	CASTVEDLFNEQFF
NA	NA	TRBV7-2	TRBJ2-1	TGTGCCAGCAGCTTTACGCAGAACCATGAGCAGTTCTTC	CASSFTQNHEQFF
NA	NA	TRBV28	TRBJ1-5	TGTGCCAGCAGTTTTGGGGACCGAAACAATCAGCCCCAGCATTTT	CASSFGDRNNQPQHF
TRBD2	NA	TRBV11-2	TRBJ2-1	TGTGCCAGTTGGGCTAGCGGTTACAATGAGCAGTTCTTC	CASWASGYNEQFF
NA	NA	TRBV2	TRBJ1-5	TGTGCCAGCAGTGAAGCCGTGTCAGAGCAGCCCCAGCATTTT	CASSEAVSEQPQHF
NA	few	TRBV28	TRBJ2-5	TGTGCCAGTAGGGACCTCAGAGAGACCCAGTACTTC	CASRDLRETQYF
NA	NA	TRBV7-9	TRBJ2-7	TGTGCCAGCAGCGCGGGACAAGGGAACTACGAGCAGTACTTC	CASSAGQGNYEQYF
NA	NA	TRBV12-3/TRBV12-4	TRBJ2-3	TGTGCCAGCAGCCGAGATGGTTTCCCTAGCACAGATACGCAGTATTTT	CASSRDGFPSTDTQYF
NA	few	TRBV12-3/TRBV12-4	TRBJ2-1	TGTGCCAGCAGTTTAGCCAGGGTTTACGATGAGCAGTTCTTC	CASSLARVYDEQFF
NA	few	TRBV27	TRBJ1-1	TGTGCCAGCAGACGGGGGCCGCAAAACACTGAAGCTTTCTTT	CASRRGPQNTEAFF
NA	NA	TRBV29-1	TRBJ2-2	TGCAGCGTCAGGTGGTTGGGAAACACCGGGGAGCTGTTTTTT	CSVRWLGNTGELFF
TRBD1	NA	TRBV7-9	TRBJ1-2	TGTGCCAGCAGCACAGTTCTGACAGGGGGCCTTGGCTACACCTTC	CASSTVLTGGLGYTF
NA	NA	TRBV20-1	TRBJ2-1	TGCAGTGCTAGAGATCTCAGTGAGCAGTTCTTC	CSARDLSEQFF
TRBD2	NA	TRBV6-1	TRBJ2-3	TGTGCCAGCAGTGATCCATGGCGGGGGGGAACAGATACGCAGTATTTT	CASSDPWRGGTDTQYF
TRBD2	few	TRBV7-9	TRBJ2-7	TGTGCCAGCAGCTTAGAGCGGGAGTTGGGCGAGCAGTACTTC	CASSLERELGEQYF
NA	few	TRBV29-1	TRBJ2-5	TGCAGCGTCGGACCAGAAAAGACCCAGTACTTC	CSVGPEKTQYF
TRBD1	few	TRBV7-8	TRBJ2-7	TGTGCCAGCACCCTGGGACAGACCACCTACGAGCAGTACTTC	CASTLGQTTYEQYF
TRBD2	NA	TRBV9	TRBJ2-3	TGTGCCAGCAGCCAAATTAGCGGGGGCACAGATACGCAGTATTTT	CASSQISGGTDTQYF
TRBD2	many	TRBV7-2	TRBJ2-1	TGTGCCAGCAGCTTAGGGGGTAGCGGGAGTTCCTACAATGAGCAGTTCTTC	CASSLGGSGSSYNEQFF
NA	NA	TRBV28	TRBJ2-1	TGTGCCAGCAGATCGAGGACTTACAGTGAGCAGTTCTTC	CASRSRTYSEQFF
NA	NA	TRBV4-1	TRBJ1-6	TGCGCCAGCAGCCACCTATTCGACCGCCAGGTTCCACCCCTCCACTTT	CASSHLFDRQVPPLHF
TRBD2	NA	TRBV4-1	TRBJ2-7	TGCGCCAACAGCCAAGATCGGGGCTCAAGACTAGCGGGATCACGGTACGAGCAGTACTTC	CANSQDRGSRLAGSRYEQYF
TRBD1	NA	TRBV7-2	TRBJ2-7	TGTGCCAGCAGCTTGGCCCCGACAGGGTTCGACGAGCAGTACTTC	CASSLAPTGFDEQYF
NA	NA	TRBV5-5	TRBJ2-2	TGTGCCAGCACCCCTTTCTTAGGGGACCCCGGGGAGCTGTTTTTT	CASTPFLGDPGELFF
TRBD1	few	TRBV29-1	TRBJ2-5	TGCAGCGTTGCGACAGGGAGCCAAGAGACCCAGTACTTC	CSVATGSQETQYF
NA	NA	TRBV20-1	TRBJ1-4	TGCAGTGCTAGAGTGGAGGGGCGGGATGAAAAACTGTTTTTT	CSARVEGRDEKLFF
NA	NA	TRBV12-3/TRBV12-4	TRBJ2-3	TGTGCCAGCACCAACGGGGGAGCAGATACGCAGTATTTT	CASTNGGADTQYF
NA	few	TRBV7-9	TRBJ1-5	TGTGCCAGCAGCTTTCCTTCTACTAATCAGCCCCAGCATTTT	CASSFPSTNQPQHF
NA	NA	TRBV6-6	TRBJ2-1	TGTGCCAGCAGTTACGGACCCTTCAATGAGCAGTTCTTC	CASSYGPFNEQFF
NA	NA	TRBV29-1	TRBJ2-7	TGCAGCGTTGAAGAACGGGCCTACGAGCAGTACTTC	CSVEERAYEQYF
NA	NA	TRBV12-3/TRBV12-4	TRBJ2-3	TGTGCCAGCAGTTTCGGGGCAGGTAGGGATACGCAGTATTTT	CASSFGAGRDTQYF
NA	NA	TRBV6-2/TRBV6-3	TRBJ2-7	TGTGCCAGCAGTTACGGGGCCTCCTACGAGCAGTACTTC	CASSYGASYEQYF
TRBD2	few	TRBV7-2	TRBJ2-1	TGTGCCAGCAGCATGTTCCGGGAGGCCTACTACAATGAGCAGTTCTTC	CASSMFREAYYNEQFF
NA	few	TRBV4-1	TRBJ1-5	TGCGCCAGCAGCCGAAGTCCCGAGGGCGTCGGTCAGCCCCAGCATTTT	CASSRSPEGVGQPQHF
NA	NA	TRBV20-1	TRBJ1-5	TGCAGTGCAGCTGAAGAGAGCAATCAGCCCCAGCATTTT	CSAAEESNQPQHF
NA	few	TRBV4-1	TRBJ2-1	TGCGCCAGCAGCCAAGAGGTTAGGGGTCGGCAGTTCTTC	CASSQEVRGRQFF
NA	NA	TRBV7-9	TRBJ2-7	TGTGCCAGCAGCGAAACAGGAGGGAATGAGCAGTACTTC	CASSETGGNEQYF
NA	few	TRBV6-5	TRBJ2-3	TGTGCCAGCAGTTATAGTCCGGGAGCGGGCACAGATACGCAGTATTTT	CASSYSPGAGTDTQYF
TRBD1	once	TRBV7-8	TRBJ1-6	TGTGCCAGCAGCTTAGGGACAGGGGGCTCACTCTCGTATAATTCACCCCTCCACTTT	CASSLGTGGSLSYNSPLHF
NA	few	TRBV7-9	TRBJ2-7	TGTGCCAGCAGTCCGGGGGAGGTCTACGAGCAGTACTTC	CASSPGEVYEQYF
TRBD1	NA	TRBV29-1	TRBJ1-1	TGCAGCGTCCAGGGGGTTTTGAACACTGAAGCTTTCTTT	CSVQGVLNTEAFF